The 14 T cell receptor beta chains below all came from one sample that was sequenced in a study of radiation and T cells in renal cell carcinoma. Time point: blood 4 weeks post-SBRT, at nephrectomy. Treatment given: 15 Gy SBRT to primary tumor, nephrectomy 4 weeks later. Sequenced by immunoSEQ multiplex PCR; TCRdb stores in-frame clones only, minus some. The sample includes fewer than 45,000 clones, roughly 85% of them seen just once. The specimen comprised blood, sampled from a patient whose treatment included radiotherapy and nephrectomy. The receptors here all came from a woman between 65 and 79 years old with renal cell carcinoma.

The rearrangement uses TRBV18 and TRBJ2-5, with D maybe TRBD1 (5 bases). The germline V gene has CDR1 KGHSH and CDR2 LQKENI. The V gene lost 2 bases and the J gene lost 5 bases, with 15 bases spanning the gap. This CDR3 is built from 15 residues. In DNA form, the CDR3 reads TGTGCCAGCTCACCAGAATGGGGCGAAAGGGAGACCCAGTACTTC. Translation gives CASSPEWGERETQYF.

The CDR3 nucleotides read TGTGCCAGCAGTGTCCAGGGTAACCCCCGGGAGCAGTACTTC. It translates to CASSVQGNPREQYF. This chain connects TRBV7-9 to TRBJ2-7; D is perhaps TRBD1 (5 bases). The length of the CDR3 is 14 residues. Germline CDR1 is SEHNR and CDR2 is FQNEAQ (reference sequence). V lost 6 bases, J lost 7 bases, and 19 bases lay in between.

The CDR3 DNA is TGTGCCAGCAGTAGGGGACAGGGTGGCCACGAGCAGTACTTC. It yields the protein CASSRGQGGHEQYF. This chain connects TRBV6-5 to TRBJ2-7, with 9 bases matching TRBD1. The ends lost 5 bases at V and 5 bases at J; junction bases unmatched: 7. Per germline, CDR1 MNHEY and CDR2 SVGAGI. The CDR3 runs to 14 residues.

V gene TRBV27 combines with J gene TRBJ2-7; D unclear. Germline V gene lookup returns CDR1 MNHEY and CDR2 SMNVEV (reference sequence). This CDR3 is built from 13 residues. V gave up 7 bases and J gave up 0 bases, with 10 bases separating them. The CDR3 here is CASKGAPSYEQYF. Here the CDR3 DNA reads TGTGCCAGCAAGGGCGCGCCCTCCTACGAGCAGTACTTC.

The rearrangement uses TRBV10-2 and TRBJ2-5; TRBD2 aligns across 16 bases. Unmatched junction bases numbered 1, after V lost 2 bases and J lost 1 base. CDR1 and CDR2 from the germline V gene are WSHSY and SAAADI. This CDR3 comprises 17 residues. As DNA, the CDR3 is TGCGCCAGCAGTGAGGGGACTAGCGGGGGGGCCCAAGAGACCCAGTACTTC. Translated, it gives CASSEGTSGGAQETQYF.

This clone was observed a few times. The CDR3 reads CASSPEEDNEQFF. The CDR3 DNA follows: TGTGCCAGCAGCCCAGAGGAGGATAATGAGCAGTTCTTC. The chain combines TRBV7-6 with TRBJ2-1, with a weak D call TRBD2 (5 bases). CDR1 is SGHVS and CDR2 is FNYEAQ in the germline V gene. V was trimmed by 5 bases and J by 7 bases, leaving 12 bases between them. The length of the CDR3 is 13 residues.

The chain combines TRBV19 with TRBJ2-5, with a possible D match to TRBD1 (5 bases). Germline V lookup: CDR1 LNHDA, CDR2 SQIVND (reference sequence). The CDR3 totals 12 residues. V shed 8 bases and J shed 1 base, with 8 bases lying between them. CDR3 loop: CASGHIQETQYF. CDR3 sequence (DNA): TGTGCCAGTGGACACATCCAAGAGACCCAGTACTTC.

The CDR3 reads CASISASGGAGTGELFF. The CDR3 bases are TGTGCCAGCATCTCGGCTAGCGGGGGGGCCGGCACCGGGGAGCTGTTTTTT. The chain couples TRBV11-2 to TRBJ2-2; 12 bases map to TRBD2. Trimming cost V 7 bases and J 4 bases; bases outside gene matches: 10. Germline assignment: CDR1 SGHAT and CDR2 FQNNGV. CDR3 length: 17 residues.

DNA for the CDR3: TGTGCCAGCAGCCCCGAGTCTAGCGGGAGGCCGTTCTTC. Translated: CASSPESSGRPFF. The J gene is TRBJ2-1, the V gene TRBV27; 11 bases fit TRBD2. CDR1 is MNHEY and CDR2 is SMNVEV in the germline V gene (reference sequence). The CDR3 sequence is 13 residues long. V gave up 6 bases and J gave up 15 bases; unmatched junction bases: 10.

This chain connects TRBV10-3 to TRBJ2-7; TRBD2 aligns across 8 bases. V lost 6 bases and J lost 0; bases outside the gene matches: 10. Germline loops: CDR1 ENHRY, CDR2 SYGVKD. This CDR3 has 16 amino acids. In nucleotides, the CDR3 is TGTGCCATCAGGGCTACTAGCGGCCTAAGCTCCTACGAGCAGTACTTC. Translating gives CAIRATSGLSSYEQYF.

The CDR3 sequence: CASSLGTGGGYGYTF. DNA for the CDR3: TGTGCCAGCAGCTTGGGTACGGGGGGAGGCTATGGCTACACCTTC. The gene calls are TRBV5-6 and TRBJ1-2; tentative D call: TRBD1 (5 bases). The V gene lost 0 bases and the J gene lost 4 bases, with 13 bases spanning the gap. Germline CDR1 reads SGHDT; CDR2 reads YYEEEE. The CDR3 runs 15 residues.

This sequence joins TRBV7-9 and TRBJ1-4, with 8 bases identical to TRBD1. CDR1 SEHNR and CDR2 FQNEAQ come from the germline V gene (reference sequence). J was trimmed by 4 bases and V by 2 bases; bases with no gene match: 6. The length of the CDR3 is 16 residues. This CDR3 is CASSLKAGQVNEKLFF. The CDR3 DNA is TGTGCCAGCAGCTTAAAGGCGGGACAGGTTAATGAAAAACTGTTTTTT.

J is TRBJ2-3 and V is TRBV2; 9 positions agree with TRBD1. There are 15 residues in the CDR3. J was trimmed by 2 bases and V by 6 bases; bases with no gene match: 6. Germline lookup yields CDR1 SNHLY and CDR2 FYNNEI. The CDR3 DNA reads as TGTGCCAGCAGCGCCGGGACAGGGTTCACAGATACGCAGTATTTT. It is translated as CASSAGTGFTDTQYF.

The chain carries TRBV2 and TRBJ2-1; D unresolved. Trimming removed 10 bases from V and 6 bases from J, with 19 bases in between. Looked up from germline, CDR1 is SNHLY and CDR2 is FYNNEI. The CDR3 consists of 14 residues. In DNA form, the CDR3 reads TGTGCCACCCTTATTAAAGGTTTGGGCAATGAGCAGTTCTTC. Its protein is CATLIKGLGNEQFF.